The clone carrying this T cell receptor (beta chain) was recorded at least ten times. Its antigen is unidentified. The sample comes from a study of T cell repertoires in cytomegalovirus infection. Across the study: Both a matching HLA type and CMV infection were indicated by public TCR beta signatures.

General observations from the study: Identification of carriers of CMV plus the relevant HLA was achieved through cumulative public TCR beta family frequency. The ex vivo response showed dominance by HLA-C-restricted CMV-specific TCR beta clonotypes.

TCRdb called the reads again in MiXCR, with one record for every CDR3 protein. Of 480,000 or so distinct CDR3 sequences listed, around 11% are singletons. V gave up 2 bases and J gave up 3 bases, with 5 bases separating them. CDR3 length: 12 residues. Germline V gene lookup returns CDR1 LGHNA and CDR2 YNFKEQ. The chain couples TRBV4-2 to TRBJ2-7; the D is unclear. The sample comprised PBMCs. This receptor was identified in a human donor in good health (CMV status not recorded). Some clones in this sample may be carry-over from other donors' samples. The CDR3 sequence: CASSQSRYEQYF. The CDR3 coding sequence is TGTGCCAGCAGCCAAAGTCGCTACGAGCAGTACTTC.